The rows below give T cell receptor beta chains drawn from one sample of a study of cytomegalovirus exposure and HLA in healthy donors. Assay: immunoSEQ multiplex PCR; the TCRdb copy retains only in-frame clones and omits some. The repertoire holds about 120,000 clones, with over 60% as singletons. Sample: PBMCs. Every receptor here comes from a woman aged 35 to 49 in good health and CMV-seropositive. Both conserved end residues are part of each CDR3. Fields, in order: D gene, clone size, J gene, V gene, CDR3 DNA, CDR3 protein. D genes are given only for firm matches. Part of the rows lack a size; the others show once, few, many or a class for expanded clones.

NA	NA	TRBJ2-5	TRBV27	TGTGCCAGCTCCCACCGCCAGGGGCAAGAGACCCAGTACTTC	CASSHRQGQETQYF
TRBD1	NA	TRBJ2-7	TRBV6-5	TGTGCCAGCAGTCTTCAGGGGGACGGATCCTACGAGCAGTACTTC	CASSLQGDGSYEQYF
TRBD1	NA	TRBJ2-2	TRBV7-2	TGTGCCAGCAGCTTAGTGGGGACAGGGAACACCGGGGAGCTGTTTTTT	CASSLVGTGNTGELFF
TRBD2	medium-sized	TRBJ2-7	TRBV10-3	TGTGCCACCACCCCGTCGGGTAGCGGGAGCGGCGAGCAGTACTTC	CATTPSGSGSGEQYF
NA	NA	TRBJ1-1	TRBV5-1	TGCGCCAGCAGCTTGGGACAAACGAACACTGAAGCTTTCTTT	CASSLGQTNTEAFF
NA	few	TRBJ1-1	TRBV18	TGTGCCAGCTCACCGGACAGACTACAATTGAACACTGAAGCTTTCTTT	CASSPDRLQLNTEAFF
TRBD1	NA	TRBJ1-2	TRBV5-4	TGTGCCAGCAGCGGCGAGACAGGGGATAAAAGCTACACCTTC	CASSGETGDKSYTF
NA	NA	TRBJ2-7	TRBV15	TGTGCCACCAGCAGAGATGAGGGTGACTACGAGCAGTACTTC	CATSRDEGDYEQYF
TRBD1	NA	TRBJ1-1	TRBV11-2	TGTGCCAGCAGCTCCCACAGGGGGAACACTGAAGCTTTCTTT	CASSSHRGNTEAFF
NA	NA	TRBJ2-7	TRBV7-9	TGTGCCACCTCCCCGGGAACCTACGAGCAGTACTTC	CATSPGTYEQYF
TRBD1	once	TRBJ2-5	TRBV11-3	TGTGCCAGCAGCCAAAGACAGGGGGCAGGGGAGACCCAGTACTTC	CASSQRQGAGETQYF
NA	few	TRBJ2-1	TRBV11-3	TGTGCCAGCAGCCTACTCCAGGGCAGTGAGCAGTTCTTC	CASSLLQGSEQFF
NA	NA	TRBJ1-1	TRBV5-1	TGCGCCAGCAGCTTGGCGGGACAGAACACTGAAGCTTTCTTT	CASSLAGQNTEAFF
NA	NA	TRBJ2-2	TRBV7-6	TGTGCCAGCAGGGGGGGAGACACCGGGGAGCTGTTTTTT	CASRGGDTGELFF
TRBD1	NA	TRBJ2-2	TRBV5-1	TGCGCCAGCAGCTTGGCCACAGGGGCCGGGGAGCTGTTTTTT	CASSLATGAGELFF
TRBD1	few	TRBJ1-1	TRBV7-6	TGTGCCAGCAGCTTAGCGACAGGGGTGAACACTGAAGCTTTCTTT	CASSLATGVNTEAFF
TRBD1	NA	TRBJ1-1	TRBV29-1	TGCAGCGTTGACCCTGGGCCGGACAGGGGGCGAGAAGCTTTCTTT	CSVDPGPDRGREAFF
TRBD1	once	TRBJ1-1	TRBV28	TGTGCCAGCAGTTCTCCGGGACAGGGGGCGTTGAACACTGAAGCTTTCTTT	CASSSPGQGALNTEAFF
TRBD2	few	TRBJ2-3	TRBV19	TGTGCCAGTAGTATAGCGGGAGGGCAAGATACGCAGTATTTT	CASSIAGGQDTQYF
TRBD2	NA	TRBJ2-3	TRBV4-1	TGCGCCAGCAGCCAAGATCCAGCGGGAGGGCAAGTAGATACGCAGTATTTT	CASSQDPAGGQVDTQYF
NA	few	TRBJ1-2	TRBV25-1	TGTGCCAGCAGTGCCGGGTCCGGTGGGGGCTACCCCTTC	CASSAGSGGGYPF
TRBD1	NA	TRBJ2-7	TRBV19	TGTGCCAGTAGTATATCCCGGGACAGGGGATCCTACGAGCAGTACTTC	CASSISRDRGSYEQYF
TRBD2	NA	TRBJ2-7	TRBV27	TGTGCCAGCAGTCCCTATGGTAGCGGGAGGGACGAGCAGTACTTC	CASSPYGSGRDEQYF
NA	NA	TRBJ2-7	TRBV6-5	TGTGCCAGCAGTTACAAACAGAGTCGTTCCTACGAGCAGTACTTC	CASSYKQSRSYEQYF
NA	few	TRBJ1-1	TRBV7-6	TGTGCCAGCAGCCCGAACAGGAAACTGAACACTGAAGCTTTCTTT	CASSPNRKLNTEAFF
TRBD2	NA	TRBJ2-3	TRBV5-1	TGCGCCAGCAGCTTCAGGGCGGGGGTTACAGATACGCAGTATTTT	CASSFRAGVTDTQYF
NA	NA	TRBJ1-5	TRBV6-6	TGTGCCAGCAAAAAACAGGGTAATCAGCCCCAGCATTTT	CASKKQGNQPQHF
TRBD1	NA	TRBJ1-6	TRBV10-3	TGTGCCATAGGGACAGAAGACAATTCACCCCTCCACTTT	CAIGTEDNSPLHF
NA	NA	TRBJ2-7	TRBV18	TGTGCCAGCTCCCCAGGGCAGGGCGAGCAGTACTTC	CASSPGQGEQYF
NA	few	TRBJ1-5	TRBV27	TGTGCCAGCAGTTCCTTGTATGAGGGAAGCAATCAGCCCCAGCATTTT	CASSSLYEGSNQPQHF
TRBD1	NA	TRBJ1-4	TRBV7-8	TGTGCCAGCAGCTCACCCACTTTGGGACAGGGGGCGGGGGATGAAAAACTGTTTTTT	CASSSPTLGQGAGDEKLFF
NA	NA	TRBJ1-1	TRBV20-1	TGCAGTGCCCCTGTAAACACTGAAGCTTTCTTT	CSAPVNTEAFF
TRBD2	NA	TRBJ2-1	TRBV11-2	TGTGCCAGCAGCATAACTAGCGGGGTGGGCGGTGGTGAGCAGTTCTTC	CASSITSGVGGGEQFF
TRBD1	few	TRBJ2-2	TRBV27	TGTGCCAGCAGTTTACGGGGGACAGGGGGCCTATCCAACACCGGGGAGCTGTTTTTT	CASSLRGTGGLSNTGELFF
NA	few	TRBJ1-1	TRBV14	TGTGCCAGCAGCCAAGGATGGGGAGTGGACACTGAAGCTTTCTTT	CASSQGWGVDTEAFF
TRBD1	few	TRBJ2-7	TRBV28	TGTGCCAGCAGTTTAGGACAGGGGGCCGGGGACGAGCAGTACTTC	CASSLGQGAGDEQYF
NA	few	TRBJ2-4	TRBV11-1	TGTGCCAGCAGCTTAAGGGGGGGGGCCAAAAACATTCAGTACTTC	CASSLRGGAKNIQYF
TRBD1	NA	TRBJ1-4	TRBV19	TGTGCCAGTAGTAGATCGGGACAGGCAAATGAAAAACTGTTTTTT	CASSRSGQANEKLFF
TRBD2	NA	TRBJ2-1	TRBV4-2	TGTGCCAGCAGCCAAGTAGACGGACTAGGTGGGATCTTC	CASSQVDGLGGIF
TRBD1	NA	TRBJ1-5	TRBV15	TGTGCCACCAGCAGCCTACAGGGGAGCAATCAGCCCCAGCATTTT	CATSSLQGSNQPQHF
NA	NA	TRBJ2-7	TRBV5-1	TGCGCCAGCAGCTTGCAGGGTTTATCCCACGAGCAGTACTTC	CASSLQGLSHEQYF
TRBD2	NA	TRBJ2-7	TRBV4-1	TGCGCCAGCAGCCAAGATCCCCCGCTAGCGGGAGGGGGTTACGAGCAGTACTTC	CASSQDPPLAGGGYEQYF
NA	NA	TRBJ1-2	TRBV29-1	TGCAGCGGATCAGGGATCTATGGCTACACCTTC	CSGSGIYGYTF
TRBD1	few	TRBJ1-1	TRBV6-1	TGTGCCAGCAGTGTCCGGGACAGGGGGAACACTGAAGCTTTCTTT	CASSVRDRGNTEAFF
TRBD1	NA	TRBJ1-2	TRBV11-2	TGTGCCAGCAGCTTAGATCTAAAAGGGACAGGGGATGGTGGCTACACCTTC	CASSLDLKGTGDGGYTF
NA	few	TRBJ1-1	TRBV6-5	TGTGCCAGCAGTGGCTGGGGCGGTCAAAACACTGAAGCTTTCTTT	CASSGWGGQNTEAFF
NA	once	TRBJ1-1	TRBV2	TGTGCCAGCAGTGAACGGGGGGAAGGGACTGAAGCTTTCTTT	CASSERGEGTEAFF
NA	few	TRBJ1-4	TRBV28	TGTGCCAGCAGTTCAGAGGCAACTAATGAAAAACTGTTTTTT	CASSSEATNEKLFF
TRBD1	NA	TRBJ2-7	TRBV10-3	TGTGCCATCAGCAAGACAGGGGATACCTACGAGCAGTACTTC	CAISKTGDTYEQYF
NA	NA	TRBJ2-4	TRBV5-6	TGTGCCAGCAGCCCAACCTTTTCAGGGGTTCAGGACATTCAGTACTTC	CASSPTFSGVQDIQYF
NA	few	TRBJ1-2	TRBV25-1	TGTGCCAGCAGTGAATCGGGAGATTGGGATGGCTACACCTTC	CASSESGDWDGYTF